This entry concerns a single T cell receptor beta chain. This entry belongs to a study of blood T cell repertoires in COVID-19. Unmatched junction bases numbered 5, after V lost 6 bases and J lost 3 bases. The germline CDR1 and CDR2 sequences are SQVTM and ANQGSEA. CDR3 length: 14 residues. Profiling relied on immunoSEQ multiplex PCR, and the TCRdb table lists in-frame clones only, not all of them. The table has roughly 250,000 clones, 75% to 85% seen once. This receptor was obtained from a woman between 45 and 65 years old with acute or convalescent COVID-19. J is TRBJ2-3 and V is TRBV29-1, with 11 bases identical to TRBD1. The sequenced material came from peripheral blood. Here the CDR3 DNA reads TGCAGCGTGGGACAGGGGGGTTGGACAGATACGCAGTATTTT. Residues: CSVGQGGWTDTQYF.